This is a list of T cell receptor beta chains from one sample in a study of shared clonotypes between healthy human individuals. Only in-frame clones appear in the TCRdb table, and some are missing; sequencing was by immunoSEQ multiplex PCR. This table has hundreds of thousands of clones, 92% appearing once. Sequencing input: naive CD8+ T cells sorted from blood. The source of these receptors is a man aged 30 to 39 in good health. CDR3s include the opening cysteine and the closing phenylalanine or tryptophan. D genes are given only for firm matches. Some rows have no size entry. The others give once, few or many, or a class for an expanded clone.

abundance,v_gene,j_gene,d_gene,CDR3aa,CDR3nt
.,TRBV7-9,TRBJ2-1,.,CASSLVWDIRSPVREQFF,TGTGCCAGCAGCTTAGTTTGGGACATCCGCTCACCAGTTAGAGAGCAGTTCTTC
.,TRBV2,TRBJ1-1,.,CASIIQTALNTEAFF,TGTGCCAGCATCATCCAGACGGCCTTGAACACTGAAGCTTTCTTT
.,TRBV12-5,TRBJ2-7,TRBD1,CASGPRTGRGTLYEQYF,TGTGCTAGTGGCCCTCGGACAGGCAGGGGGACCCTCTACGAGCAGTACTTC
.,TRBV27,TRBJ2-7,.,CASSLFMGDRPSYEQYF,TGTGCCAGCAGTCTATTTATGGGAGACAGACCCTCCTACGAGCAGTACTTC
once,TRBV30,TRBJ2-7,.,CAWSVSIGEYEQYF,TGTGCCTGGAGTGTATCAATAGGGGAGTACGAGCAGTACTTC
.,TRBV29-1,TRBJ2-2,.,CSVEVIISEEGELFF,TGCAGCGTTGAAGTGATCATAAGCGAGGAGGGGGAGCTGTTTTTT
.,TRBV4-1,TRBJ2-5,TRBD1,CASSQWDRLETQYF,TGCGCCAGCAGCCAATGGGACAGGTTAGAGACCCAGTACTTC
once,TRBV6-6,TRBJ2-3,TRBD1,CASSYSQGSDTQYF,TGTGCCAGCAGTTACTCACAGGGGTCAGATACGCAGTATTTT
.,TRBV5-1,TRBJ2-3,.,CASSLVGGPDTQYF,TGCGCCAGCAGCTTGGTTGGGGGTCCAGATACGCAGTATTTT
.,TRBV6-6,TRBJ1-1,.,CASTQGQTNTEAFF,TGTGCCAGCACCCAAGGGCAGACGAACACTGAAGCTTTCTTT
.,TRBV5-4,TRBJ2-7,.,CASSLWGTSYEQYF,TGTGCCAGCAGCTTGTGGGGAACCTCCTACGAGCAGTACTTC
.,TRBV9,TRBJ2-7,TRBD2,CASSASGSGYEQYF,TGTGCCAGCAGCGCGAGCGGGAGTGGTTACGAGCAGTACTTC
once,TRBV7-7,TRBJ2-2,.,CASSSGAVAGELFF,TGTGCCAGCAGCTCCGGGGCAGTCGCCGGGGAGCTGTTTTTT
.,TRBV6-6,TRBJ2-7,.,CASSYSGTPAYEQYF,TGTGCCAGCAGTTACTCCGGGACTCCCGCCTACGAGCAGTACTTC
.,TRBV7-3,TRBJ2-3,TRBD2,CASSSTSGRSTDTQYF,TGTGCCAGCAGCTCTACCAGCGGGAGGAGCACAGATACGCAGTATTTT
.,TRBV28,TRBJ2-2,TRBD2,CASSNLAGGPGELFF,TGTGCCAGCAGCAATTTAGCGGGAGGCCCCGGGGAGCTGTTTTTT
.,TRBV7-9,TRBJ2-7,.,CASSLASGGTYEQYF,TGTGCCAGCAGTTTGGCTTCCGGGGGAACCTACGAGCAGTACTTC
.,TRBV7-9,TRBJ1-5,TRBD1,CASSGGTESNQPQHF,TGTGCCAGCAGCGGAGGGACAGAGAGCAATCAGCCCCAGCATTTT
.,TRBV9,TRBJ2-3,.,CASSRANTDTQYF,TGTGCCAGCTCCCGGGCGAACACAGATACGCAGTATTTT
.,TRBV14,TRBJ1-2,.,CASSQDWLTNYGYTF,TGTGCCAGCAGCCAAGACTGGCTTACTAACTATGGCTACACCTTC
.,TRBV7-9,TRBJ2-2,.,CASSPRGGELFF,TGTGCCAGCAGCCCCCGGGGCGGGGAGCTGTTTTTT
.,TRBV27,TRBJ2-5,.,CASRDISDIQETQYF,TGTGCCAGCAGAGACATATCTGATATACAAGAGACCCAGTACTTC
.,TRBV9,TRBJ2-7,TRBD1,CAKSRQGASEQYF,TGTGCCAAGTCGCGACAGGGGGCGTCCGAGCAGTACTTC
once,TRBV29-1,TRBJ2-5,TRBD2,CSVEDRGLAGETQYF,TGCAGCGTTGAAGATCGTGGGCTAGCGGGCGAGACCCAGTACTTC
.,TRBV6-6,TRBJ2-7,.,CASSQAGQRGIEYF,TGTGCCAGCAGCCAGGCGGGACAGAGGGGGATTGAGTACTTC
.,TRBV4-1,TRBJ2-1,.,CASSQGPGPTYNEQFF,TGCGCCAGCAGCCAAGGTCCGGGACCAACATACAATGAGCAGTTCTTC
.,TRBV7-9,TRBJ2-3,TRBD2,CASSPTSSSTDTQYF,TGTGCCAGCAGCCCGACTAGCAGCAGCACAGATACGCAGTATTTT